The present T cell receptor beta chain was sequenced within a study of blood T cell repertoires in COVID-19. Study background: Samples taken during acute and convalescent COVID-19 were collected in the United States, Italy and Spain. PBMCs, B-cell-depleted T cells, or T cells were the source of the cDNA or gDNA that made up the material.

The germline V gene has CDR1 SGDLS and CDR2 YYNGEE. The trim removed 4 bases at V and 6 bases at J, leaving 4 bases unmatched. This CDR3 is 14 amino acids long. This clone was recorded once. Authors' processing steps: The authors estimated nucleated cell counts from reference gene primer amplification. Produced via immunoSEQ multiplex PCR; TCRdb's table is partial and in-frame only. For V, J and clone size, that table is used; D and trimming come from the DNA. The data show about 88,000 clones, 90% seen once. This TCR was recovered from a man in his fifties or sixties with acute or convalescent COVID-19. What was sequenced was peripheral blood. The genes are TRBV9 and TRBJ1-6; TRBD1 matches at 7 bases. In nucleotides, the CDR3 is TGTGCCAGCAGCCCTTGGGACAGTAATTCACCCCTCCACTTT. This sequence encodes CASSPWDSNSPLHF. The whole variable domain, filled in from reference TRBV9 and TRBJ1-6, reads DSGVTQTPKHLITATGQRVTLRCSPRSGDLSVYWYQQSLDQGLQFLIQYYNGEERAKGNILERFSAQQFPDLHSELNLSSLELGDSALYFCASSPWDSNSPLHFGNGTRLTVT.